This T cell receptor (beta chain) is drawn from a study of beta chain features in type 1 diabetes. Across the whole study: When patients were set against healthy donors, age, gender and cell yields were similar. Study-level findings and limits: Among patients with Type 1 diabetes, TCRB CDR3s were moderately but significantly shorter in every one of the four CD4+ subsets.

The authors reverse transcribed all of the isolated RNA, so sequencing captured expressed TCRB transcripts. Data came from immunoSEQ multiplex PCR; TCRdb stores just in-frame clones and leaves some out. The table shows some 700,000 clones, with around 15% occurring only once. This clone was picked up a small number of times. Its antigen is unidentified. Germline CDR1 reads SGHRS; CDR2 reads YFSETQ. This CDR3 has 13 residues. Trimming took 0 bases from V and 6 from J, leaving 10 bases between them. The TCR sequence derives from a man between 18 and 29 years old with type 1 diabetes. The sequencing sample was made of naive CD4+ T cells from blood. The rearrangement uses TRBV5-1 and TRBJ2-7; D ambiguous. The CDR3 protein is CASSLAANPEQYF. The CDR3 DNA follows: TGCGCCAGCAGCTTGGCGGCCAACCCCGAGCAGTACTTC.